The 8 T cell receptor beta chains below were found in one sample sequenced in a study of blood T cell repertoires in COVID-19. The protocol was immunoSEQ multiplex PCR, while the TCRdb copy is restricted to in-frame clones and leaves out a portion. The sample holds 400,000 to 500,000 clones, approximately 87% seen once. What was sequenced was PBMCs or T cells enriched from blood (not recorded which). The source is a woman between 40 and 55 years old who had recovered from COVID-19.

The V and J genes are TRBV27 and TRBJ1-1; no clear D gene. Trimming took off 3 bases at V and 2 bases at J, with 10 bases between the two ends. Germline CDR1 reads MNHEY; CDR2 reads SMNVEV (reference sequence). This CDR3 comprises 14 residues. CDR3 nucleotides: TGTGCCAGCAGTTTTGGTGGTAGCAACACTGAAGCTTTCTTT. Its translation: CASSFGGSNTEAFF.

V usage is TRBV2 and J usage is TRBJ2-1, with TRBD2 matching 10 bases. Germline V gene sequence: CDR1 SNHLY, CDR2 FYNNEI. J lost 10 bases, V lost 6 bases, and 18 bases had no gene match. The CDR3 runs to 17 residues. Written as DNA, the CDR3 is TGTGCCAGCAGGACCCAACCAAAGCGGGAGGGCGAGTCGGAGCAGTTCTTC. This gives the protein CASRTQPKREGESEQFF.

The table lists this clone with a count of one. The CDR3 sequence: CASSDRRLAGEGYEQYF. The CDR3 DNA reads TGTGCCAGCAGTGATCGGAGATTAGCGGGAGAGGGGTACGAGCAGTACTTC. The chain recombines TRBV6-2 or TRBV6-3 with TRBJ2-7; 9 bases line up with TRBD2. V lost 5 bases, J lost 4 bases, and 15 bases stayed unmatched. The CDR3 sequence is 17 residues long. Per the germline V gene, CDR1 is MNHEY and CDR2 is SVGEGT.

This chain links TRBV19 with TRBJ1-1, with 7 bases fitting TRBD1. CDR1 and CDR2 from the germline V gene are LNHDA and SQIVND (reference sequence). Losses at the gene ends were 2 bases for V and 5 bases for J; bases not matched to a gene: 5. The CDR3 runs to 14 residues. CDR3 DNA sequence: TGTGCCAGTAGTATACACAGGGGCAGGACTGAAGCTTTCTTT. This sequence encodes CASSIHRGRTEAFF.

The chain recombines TRBV7-2 with TRBJ1-2, with D possibly matching TRBD1 (6 bases). V gave up 2 bases and J gave up 4 bases, with 11 bases separating them. Germline V gene lookup returns CDR1 SGHTA and CDR2 FQGNSA. This CDR3 contains 14 residues. CDR3 sequence: CASSLQGMGYGYTF. The CDR3 nucleotides read TGTGCCAGCAGCTTACAGGGGATGGGCTATGGCTACACCTTC.

The gene calls are TRBV19 and TRBJ2-5; 13 nucleotides agree with TRBD2. Germline V gives CDR1 LNHDA, CDR2 SQIVND (reference sequence). Trimming at V came to 5 bases and at J to 5 bases, leaving 8 bases not matched to a gene. The CDR3 loop spans 16 amino acids. CDR3 sequence reads: CASSAILAGGRETQYF. CDR3 in DNA: TGTGCCAGTAGTGCGATACTAGCGGGAGGGCGGGAGACCCAGTACTTC.

The chain is built from TRBV6-5 and TRBJ2-5, with 8 bases identical to TRBD1. The V segment lost 8 bases and the J segment 5 bases; nucleotides outside the gene matches: 10. This CDR3 is built from 14 residues. The V gene's germline CDR1 is MNHEY and CDR2 SVGAGI. The CDR3 sequence is CASARTGFLETQYF. In DNA, the CDR3 is TGTGCCAGCGCCCGGACAGGGTTTTTGGAGACCCAGTACTTC.

The chain joins TRBV3-1 (or the pseudogene TRBV3-2) to TRBJ2-3; TRBD2 agrees at 12 bases. This CDR3 region has 13 residues. V dropped 8 bases and J dropped 7; count of bases not matched to a gene: 4. From germline, CDR1 is LGHDT and CDR2 YNNKEL (reference sequence). DNA of the CDR3: TGTGCCAGCGGACTAGCGGGAACGTATACGCAGTATTTT. Translating it yields CASGLAGTYTQYF.